The rows below give T cell receptor beta chains drawn from one sample of a study of OX40 agonist ivuxolimab in advanced cancers. Clones were sequenced by immunoSEQ multiplex PCR, and TCRdb holds only the in-frame ones, with some missing. This table holds around 60,000 clones, about 91% found once. The source material was CD4+ or CD8+ T cells sorted from blood, sampled in a trial of the OX40 agonist ivuxolimab. Receptors were obtained from an adult with an advanced solid tumor such as melanoma, head and neck, liver or kidney cancer. The CDR3 runs from the conserved cysteine through the conserved F or W. The D gene is left open where the match is weak. Rows give clone size only sometimes, using once, few, many, or a class for an expanded clone.

TRBV7-8	TRBJ2-7	NA	NA	CASSLSYEQYF	TGTGCCAGCAGCTTATCCTACGAGCAGTACTTC
TRBV23-1	TRBJ2-1	NA	NA	CASTTRGRTYNEQFF	TGCGCCAGCACCACGCGGGGACGGACCTACAATGAGCAGTTCTTC
TRBV7-9	TRBJ1-2	NA	few	CASSLAGNNGYTF	TGTGCCAGCAGCTTAGCCGGGAACAATGGCTACACCTTC
TRBV7-9	TRBJ2-2	NA	NA	CASSFKQPSGGELFF	TGTGCCAGCAGCTTTAAACAGCCAAGTGGCGGGGAGCTGTTTTTT
TRBV2	TRBJ2-5	TRBD2	NA	CASSTGTSEQETQYF	TGTGCCAGCAGTACCGGGACTAGCGAGCAAGAGACCCAGTACTTC
TRBV5-8	TRBJ2-2	TRBD1	NA	CASSLIRWGTGISGELFF	TGTGCCAGCAGCTTGATTCGATGGGGGACAGGGATTAGCGGGGAGCTGTTTTTT
TRBV11-2	TRBJ2-5	NA	NA	CASSLDFQVQETQYF	TGTGCCAGCAGCTTAGATTTTCAGGTCCAAGAGACCCAGTACTTC
TRBV7-9	TRBJ2-2	NA	NA	CASSSPPKLRLFF	TGTGCCAGCAGCTCCCCCCCGAAGCTTAGGCTGTTTTTT
TRBV2	TRBJ2-1	NA	NA	CAHTTKGNEQFF	TGTGCCCATACCACAAAGGGTAATGAGCAGTTCTTC
TRBV11-2	TRBJ2-1	NA	NA	CASSLEALNEQFF	TGTGCCAGCAGCTTAGAAGCTTTGAATGAGCAGTTCTTC
TRBV4-1	TRBJ2-1	TRBD2	once	CASSPRVAGVGNEQFF	TGCGCCAGCAGCCCTCGGGTAGCGGGAGTTGGGAATGAGCAGTTCTTC
TRBV7-2	TRBJ2-3	TRBD2	NA	CASSQPPGGADTQYF	TGTGCCAGCAGCCAGCCACCGGGAGGGGCAGATACGCAGTATTTT
TRBV6-9	TRBJ1-4	NA	NA	CASSYSHVSGLNEKLFF	TGTGCCAGCAGTTATTCCCACGTGTCAGGGCTTAATGAAAAACTGTTTTTT
TRBV5-6	TRBJ2-1	TRBD2	NA	CASSSGTSGSIYNEQFF	TGTGCCAGCAGCTCCGGGACTAGCGGGAGTATTTACAATGAGCAGTTCTTC
TRBV7-9	TRBJ1-1	NA	once	CASSLPSSTEAFF	TGTGCCAGCAGCTTACCCAGTAGCACTGAAGCTTTCTTT
TRBV28	TRBJ2-5	TRBD1	NA	CASSFIPEGAGETQYF	TGTGCCAGCAGTTTCATCCCTGAGGGGGCGGGAGAGACCCAGTACTTC
TRBV7-9	TRBJ2-1	NA	NA	CASSLNGPYDEQFF	TGTGCCAGCAGTCTAAACGGTCCCTACGATGAGCAGTTCTTC
TRBV7-8	TRBJ1-1	NA	NA	CASSLARGTEAFF	TGTGCCAGCAGCTTAGCCCGTGGCACTGAAGCTTTCTTT
TRBV28	TRBJ2-5	TRBD1	NA	CASRLQGQETQYF	TGTGCCAGCAGGCTACAGGGACAGGAGACCCAGTACTTC
TRBV4-2	TRBJ2-1	TRBD2	NA	CASSLPGTSGREYNEQFF	TGTGCCAGCAGCCTTCCCGGGACTAGCGGGAGGGAATACAATGAGCAGTTCTTC
TRBV6-6	TRBJ1-6	TRBD1	NA	CASSQGQGNSPLHF	TGTGCCAGCAGCCAGGGACAGGGGAATTCACCCCTCCACTTT
TRBV27	TRBJ1-5	NA	few	CASSLVGGNQPQHF	TGTGCCAGCAGTTTAGTGGGGGGGAATCAGCCCCAGCATTTT
TRBV19	TRBJ2-7	TRBD2	NA	CASSLAASYEQYF	TGTGCCAGTAGCCTAGCGGCCTCCTACGAGCAGTACTTC
TRBV7-9	TRBJ2-2	TRBD1	NA	CASSQATGITGELFF	TGTGCCAGCAGCCAGGCGACAGGGATCACCGGGGAGCTGTTTTTT
TRBV9	TRBJ2-7	TRBD1	NA	CASSSSGTGFDEQYF	TGTGCCAGCAGCTCATCAGGGACAGGGTTCGACGAGCAGTACTTC
TRBV11-2	TRBJ2-1	NA	NA	CASSRGDYNEQFF	TGTGCCAGCAGCCGGGGCGACTACAATGAGCAGTTCTTC
TRBV2	TRBJ2-7	NA	few	CASSVSGEQYF	TGTGCCAGCAGTGTCTCAGGCGAGCAGTACTTC
TRBV28	TRBJ2-1	NA	NA	CASRPLESSNEQFF	TGTGCCAGCAGACCTCTAGAGTCGAGTAATGAGCAGTTCTTC
TRBV4-3	TRBJ2-7	TRBD2	NA	CASSQEWGGTYEQYF	TGCGCCAGCAGCCAAGAATGGGGGGGGACCTACGAGCAGTACTTC
TRBV13	TRBJ2-7	NA	NA	CASSATGTDSYEQYF	TGTGCCAGCAGCGCCACCGGGACGGACTCCTACGAGCAGTACTTC
TRBV6-6	TRBJ2-7	TRBD2	NA	CASSGREGLAFYEQYF	TGTGCCAGCAGCGGCAGAGAAGGACTAGCGTTCTACGAGCAGTACTTC
TRBV10-2	TRBJ2-3	NA	once	CASTAGGEDTQYF	TGCGCCAGCACGGCGGGTGGGGAAGATACGCAGTATTTT
TRBV28	TRBJ2-1	NA	once	CASTISGSYNEQFF	TGTGCCAGCACCATTAGCGGTTCCTACAATGAGCAGTTCTTC
TRBV19	TRBJ2-1	NA	NA	CASSGRSGSNEQFF	TGTGCCAGTAGTGGACGTAGCGGAAGCAATGAGCAGTTCTTC
TRBV5-4	TRBJ2-5	TRBD2	NA	CASSLIVAGGQETQYF	TGTGCCAGCAGCTTGATAGTAGCGGGAGGGCAAGAGACCCAGTACTTC
TRBV7-6	TRBJ2-7	NA	NA	CASSLAGGTYEQYF	TGTGCCAGCAGCTTAGCGGGAGGAACCTACGAGCAGTACTTC
TRBV7-9	TRBJ2-1	NA	medium-sized	CASSPPGPAANEQFF	TGTGCCAGCAGCCCCCCGGGCCCGGCGGCCAATGAGCAGTTCTTC
TRBV28	TRBJ1-1	NA	few	CASSFSPSYAENTEAFF	TGTGCCAGCAGTTTCAGTCCCAGTTATGCGGAAAACACTGAAGCTTTCTTT
TRBV28	TRBJ2-7	TRBD2	NA	CASSLSREVKYEQYF	TGTGCCAGCAGTTTATCACGGGAGGTGAAGTACGAGCAGTACTTC